This record looks at one T cell receptor beta chain sequence and its context. The data were produced by immunoSEQ multiplex PCR, yet TCRdb's version contains in-frame clones alone and is incomplete. The data show 250,000 or so clones, roughly 80% seen once. V dropped 4 bases and J dropped 3; count of bases not matched to a gene: 2. The CDR3 has 14 residues. CDR1 SGHTA and CDR2 FQGNSA come from the germline V gene. This record belongs to a study of blood T cell repertoires in COVID-19. In the study overall: From T cells, B-cell-depleted T cells, or PBMCs came the material, which was cDNA or gDNA.

V and J are TRBV7-2 and TRBJ1-4; 7 bases match TRBD1. This TCR derives from a woman aged 40 to 50 who had been exposed to COVID-19. The sequencing sample was made of PBMCs or T cells enriched from blood (not recorded which). The CDR3 DNA reads TGTGCCAGCAGCTCGGGACAGTCTAATGAAAAACTGTTTTTT. Protein product: CASSSGQSNEKLFF.